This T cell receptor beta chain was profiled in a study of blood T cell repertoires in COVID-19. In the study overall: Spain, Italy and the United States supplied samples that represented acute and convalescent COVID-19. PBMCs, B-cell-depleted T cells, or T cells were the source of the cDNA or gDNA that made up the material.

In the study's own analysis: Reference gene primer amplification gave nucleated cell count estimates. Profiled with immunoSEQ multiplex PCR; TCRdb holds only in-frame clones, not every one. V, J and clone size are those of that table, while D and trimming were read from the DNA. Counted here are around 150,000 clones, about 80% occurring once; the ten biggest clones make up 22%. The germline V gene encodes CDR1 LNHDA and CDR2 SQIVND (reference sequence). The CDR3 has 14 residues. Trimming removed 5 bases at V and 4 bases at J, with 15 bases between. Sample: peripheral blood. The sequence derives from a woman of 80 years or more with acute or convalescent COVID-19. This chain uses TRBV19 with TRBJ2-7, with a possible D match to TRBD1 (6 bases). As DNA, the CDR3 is TGTGCCAGTAGTTTGGACAGTTCAAGGTACGAGCAGTACTTC. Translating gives CASSLDSSRYEQYF.